One and the same sample provided the 8 T cell receptor beta chains below, sequenced in a study of early T cells in non-severe SARS-CoV-2 infection. TCRdb called the 5' RACE reads again in MiXCR, with one record for every CDR3 protein. The data contain some 80,000 distinct CDR3 sequences, 9% to 15% of them seen just once; the ten biggest clones take up about 6%. Sequencing input: whole blood. Every receptor here comes from an adult who was a healthcare worker with PCR-confirmed SARS-CoV-2 infection or an uninfected control (not recorded which).

The chain has TRBV7-3 and TRBJ2-1, with 7 bases identical to TRBD1. This CDR3 is 15 amino acids long. In germline, CDR1 is SGHTA, CDR2 FQGTGA. Trimming took 4 bases from V and 2 from J; bases not matched to a gene: 5. DNA of the CDR3: TGTGCCAGCAGCTCCGGGACAGCCGCCTACAATGAGCAGTTCTTC. Residues: CASSSGTAAYNEQFF.

This clonotype has a count of ten or more. The chain is built from TRBV3-1 and TRBJ1-1, with TRBD1 identical over 7 bases. V was clipped by 7 bases and J by 1 base; unmatched bases: 9. Germline assignment: CDR1 LGHDT and CDR2 YNNKEL (reference sequence). CDR3 size: 15 residues. This chain's CDR3 is CASTPTGQKNTEAFF. The CDR3 DNA is TGTGCCAGCACCCCTACGGGACAGAAGAACACTGAAGCTTTCTTT.

The chain carries TRBV27 and TRBJ2-2; TRBD2 aligns across 9 bases. The ends lost 5 bases at V and 3 bases at J; junction bases unmatched: 7. Germline V gene sequence: CDR1 MNHEY, CDR2 SMNVEV (reference sequence). This CDR3 is 16 amino acids long. The CDR3 loop is CASSRGLATHTGELFF. The CDR3 nucleotides are TGTGCCAGCAGTCGCGGACTAGCGACTCACACCGGGGAGCTGTTTTTT.

The genes are TRBV6-5 and TRBJ1-3, with D possibly being TRBD1 (5 bases). Germline assignment: CDR1 MNHEY and CDR2 SVGAGI. This CDR3 has 14 residues. The V end was cut by 2 bases, the J end by 4 bases, with 9 bases between. CDR3 in amino acids: CASSYGGFGNTIYF. CDR3 nucleotide sequence: TGTGCCAGCAGTTACGGGGGGTTCGGAAACACCATATATTTT.

The chain carries TRBV20-1 and TRBJ2-1, with 14 bases fitting TRBD2. Germline CDR1 reads DFQATT; CDR2 reads SNEGSKA (reference sequence). Unmatched junction bases numbered 14, after V lost 5 bases and J lost 8 bases. This CDR3 is 17 amino acids long. The CDR3 loop reads CSAEPLGLAGDSHEQFF. The CDR3 DNA follows: TGCAGTGCTGAACCCCTGGGACTAGCGGGAGATAGCCATGAGCAGTTCTTC.

In its sample, this clonotype was seen many times. The V gene is TRBV7-3, the J gene TRBJ2-3, with 7 bases identical to TRBD1. Germline V gene data show CDR1 as SGHTA and CDR2 as FQGTGA. The V and J ends lost 5 bases and 2 bases, in that order; junction bases with no gene match: 4. This CDR3 has 14 residues. This chain's CDR3 is CASSMGQYTDTQYF. DNA of the CDR3: TGTGCCAGCAGCATGGGACAGTACACAGATACGCAGTATTTT.

The V gene is TRBV4-1, the J gene TRBJ1-1; D may be TRBD1 (6 bases). V was pared by 0 bases and J by 5 bases, with 10 bases between. The V gene's germline CDR1 is MGHRA and CDR2 YSYEKL. The CDR3 has 14 amino acids. CDR3 nucleotides: TGCGCCAGCAGCCAAGAACAGGGTTATACTGAAGCTTTCTTT. Protein product: CASSQEQGYTEAFF.

V and J are TRBV6-2 or TRBV6-3 and TRBJ2-5; D tentatively fits TRBD1 or TRBD2 (6 bases each). CDR1 and CDR2 (germline): MNHEY, SVGEGT. The V gene lost 7 bases and the J gene lost 5 bases, with 23 bases spanning the gap. The CDR3 runs 16 residues. For the CDR3, the DNA is TGTGCCAGCATCTACACGGGGGCAGGGCGCACGGAGACCCAGTACTTC. Protein sequence: CASIYTGAGRTETQYF.